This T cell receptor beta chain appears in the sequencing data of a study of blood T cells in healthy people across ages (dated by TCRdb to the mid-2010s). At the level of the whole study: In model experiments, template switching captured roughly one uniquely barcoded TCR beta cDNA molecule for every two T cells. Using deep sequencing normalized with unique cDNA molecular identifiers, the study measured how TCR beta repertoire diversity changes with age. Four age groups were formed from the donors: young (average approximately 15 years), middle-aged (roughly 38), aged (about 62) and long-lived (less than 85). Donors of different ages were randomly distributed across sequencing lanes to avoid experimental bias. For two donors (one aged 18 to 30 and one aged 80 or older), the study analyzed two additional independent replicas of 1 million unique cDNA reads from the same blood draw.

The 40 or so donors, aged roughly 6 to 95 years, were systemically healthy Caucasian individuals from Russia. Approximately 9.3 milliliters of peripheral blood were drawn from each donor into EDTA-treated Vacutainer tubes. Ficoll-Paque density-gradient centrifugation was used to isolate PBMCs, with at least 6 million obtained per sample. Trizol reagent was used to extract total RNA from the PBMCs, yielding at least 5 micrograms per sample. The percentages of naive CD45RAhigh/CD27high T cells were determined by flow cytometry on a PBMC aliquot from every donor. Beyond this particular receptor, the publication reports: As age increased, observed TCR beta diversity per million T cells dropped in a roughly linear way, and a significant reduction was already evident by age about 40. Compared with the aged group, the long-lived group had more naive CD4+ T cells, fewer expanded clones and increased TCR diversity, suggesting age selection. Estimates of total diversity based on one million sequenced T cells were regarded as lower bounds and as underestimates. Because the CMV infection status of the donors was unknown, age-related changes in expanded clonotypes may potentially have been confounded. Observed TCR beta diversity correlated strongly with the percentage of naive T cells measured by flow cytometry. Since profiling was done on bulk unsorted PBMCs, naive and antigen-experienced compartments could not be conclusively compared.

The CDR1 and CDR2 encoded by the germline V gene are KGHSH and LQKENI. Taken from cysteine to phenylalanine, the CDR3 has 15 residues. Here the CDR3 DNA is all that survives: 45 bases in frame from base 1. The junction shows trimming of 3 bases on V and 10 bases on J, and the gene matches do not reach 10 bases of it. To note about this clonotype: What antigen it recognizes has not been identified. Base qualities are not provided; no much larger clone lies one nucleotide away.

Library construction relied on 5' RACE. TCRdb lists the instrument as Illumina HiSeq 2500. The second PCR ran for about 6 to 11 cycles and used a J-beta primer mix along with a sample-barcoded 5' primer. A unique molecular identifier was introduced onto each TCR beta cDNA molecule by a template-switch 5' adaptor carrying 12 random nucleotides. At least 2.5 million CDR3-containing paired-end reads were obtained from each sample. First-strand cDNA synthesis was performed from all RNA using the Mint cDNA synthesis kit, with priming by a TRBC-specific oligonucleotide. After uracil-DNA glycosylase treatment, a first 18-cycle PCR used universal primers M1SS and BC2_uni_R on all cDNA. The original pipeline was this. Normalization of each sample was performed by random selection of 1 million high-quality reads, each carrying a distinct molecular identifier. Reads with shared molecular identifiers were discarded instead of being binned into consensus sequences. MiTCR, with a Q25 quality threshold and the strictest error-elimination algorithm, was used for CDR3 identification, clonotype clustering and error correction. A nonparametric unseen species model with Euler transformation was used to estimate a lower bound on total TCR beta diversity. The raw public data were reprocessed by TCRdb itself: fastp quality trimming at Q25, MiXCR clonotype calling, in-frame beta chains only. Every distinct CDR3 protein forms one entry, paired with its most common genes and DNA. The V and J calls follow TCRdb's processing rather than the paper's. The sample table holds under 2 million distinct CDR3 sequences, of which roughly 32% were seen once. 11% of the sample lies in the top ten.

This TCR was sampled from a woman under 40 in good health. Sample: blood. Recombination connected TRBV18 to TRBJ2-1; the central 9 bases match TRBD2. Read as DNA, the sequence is TGTGCCAGCTCACCGCCGGCGGGGGGGCCGGTCGAGCAGTTCTTC. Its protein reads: CASSPPAGGPVEQFF.